The subject of this entry is one TCR beta chain. This entry is derived from a study of blood T cell repertoires in COVID-19. The wider study: The origin of the acute and convalescent COVID-19 samples was the United States, Italy and Spain. PBMCs, B-cell-depleted T cells, or T cells provided the cDNA or gDNA that made up the material.

Only in-frame clones appear in the TCRdb table, and some are missing; sequencing was by immunoSEQ multiplex PCR. The sample has around 150,000 clones, roughly 85% seen once. The germline CDR1 and CDR2 sequences are LNHDA and SQIVND (reference sequence). The length of the CDR3 is 15 residues. Trimming took off 2 bases at V and 6 bases at J, with 13 bases between the two ends. This clonotype was sampled from a human donor with acute or convalescent COVID-19. The donor label of this sample is uncertain. V gene TRBV19 combines with J gene TRBJ2-2; TRBD2 might be the D (6 bases). The specimen was peripheral blood. The CDR3 DNA reads TGTGCCAGTAGTATAATTTCTGGAGGGCCCGGGGAGCTGTTTTTT. Translated, it gives CASSIISGGPGELFF.